The source of this TCR beta chain is a study of vaccination effects on CD4 cells after COVID-19 (dated by TCRdb to between 2021 and 2022). Turning to the overall study: To identify antigen-specific CD4+ T cell clonotypes by their expansion, the ViraFEST assay first stimulated PBMC with viral peptide pools and then applied TCR sequencing. A few million PBMC per well were cultured with approximately 10 ug/ml peptides in IMDM containing 5% human AB serum, around 10 IU/ml IL-2 and gentamicin. Cultures from other donors in the study were sequenced using the Oncomine TCR Beta short-read assay on an Illumina iSeq 100. A total of roughly 9 COVID-19 convalescent patients and a handful of SARS-CoV-2-naive healthy vaccine recipients were included in the full study. SARS-CoV-2 spike-specific CD4+ TCR repertoires from before and after mRNA vaccination were compared in COVID-19 convalescent patients and in infection-naive vaccine recipients. Post-vaccine samples across the study were collected a median of 72 days after the second dose, with a range of 14 to 241.

After less than 13 days of culture, CD4+ T cells were isolated with the EasySep CD4+ T cell isolation kit. Each participant received two doses of an mRNA SARS-CoV-2 vaccine, either BNT162b2 or mRNA-1273. Healthy vaccine recipients had no prior SARS-CoV-2 infection, confirmed by negative nucleocapsid antibodies before and after vaccination. On days 3 and 7, half of the culture medium was replaced with fresh IL-2-containing medium. Each peptide stimulation condition was cultured in triplicate wells unless otherwise noted. PBMC were separated from whole blood using Ficoll-Paque Plus gradient centrifugation and were then either cryopreserved at -140C or used fresh. The QIAamp micro DNA kit was used to extract genomic DNA from the cultured CD4+ T cells. As regards this clone: Its recognized antigen is unknown. No base quality information exists; no much larger clone differs at one position.

General conclusions and limits of the study: At late post-vaccination timepoints, both infection-induced and vaccine-induced clones showed marked clonal contraction, consistent with waning T cell responses. In healthy vaccine recipients, vaccine-induced clones were almost all SARS-CoV-2 mono-reactive, with only 1 of 255 cross-reactive with common cold coronaviruses. The study was limited by a small number of convalescent patients and lacked early post-infection timepoints.

V is clipped by 6 bases and J by 14 bases, and the sequence between their germline boundaries is 18 bases long. The CDR3 covers 11 residues, taking in both the cysteine and the phenylalanine. Left in the record is the CDR3 DNA by itself, 33 bases read in frame from the first base. For CDR1 and CDR2, the germline V gene (reference sequence) lists DFQATT and SNEGSKA. Library creation used the immunoSEQ multiplex PCR assay. DNA from the cultured and isolated CD4+ T cells underwent TCR beta CDR3 sequencing. As for the original processing: Non-productive TCR sequences were discarded, and reads were trimmed to the CDR3 region, with only CDR3s of 7 or more amino acids retained. The MANAFEST web app was used to identify antigen-specific clonotypes by comparing expansion in peptide wells with expansion in reference cultures. To count as positive, a clone had to show expansion at FDR<0.05 compared with the reference and with all other wells, an odds ratio above 5, and a frequency above 0.1% in two replicate wells. A clonotype was defined as cross-reactive if the clonotype was significantly expanded both in SARS-CoV-2 spike wells and in at least one common cold coronavirus spike condition. CDR3 similarity was assessed by Levenshtein distance with the stringdist R package, and unrooted trees were built with ape in R 3.6.1. TCRdb re-hosts the immuneACCESS table, in-frame sequences only. Its copies lack some clones; in the studies checked, an unresolved V gene accounts for under half of them, and the cause for the rest is not known. The V and J calls and clone size are taken from that table; D and trimming were inferred from the DNA. The sample table shows more than 60,000 clones, and around 69% are seen once. In total, the top ten clones hold about 2.2% of the sample.

Material: CD4+ T cells from PBMCs cultured without peptide, obtained after COVID-19 vaccination. The TCR was taken from a human donor who received a COVID-19 vaccine. The V gene is TRBV20-1 and the J gene is TRBJ2-3, with TRBD1 as a weak D call on 6 bases. The bases read TGCAGTGCAAACAGGGAAATCGTACGGTATTTT. This codes for CSANREIVRYF.